Listed here are 26 T cell receptor beta chains from one sample, sequenced in a study of T cell clones after liver transplantation. Clones were sequenced by immunoSEQ multiplex PCR, and TCRdb holds only the in-frame ones, with some missing. The sample shows tens of thousands of clones, around 84% of them seen only once. The sample was CD4+ T cells from blood, taken before liver transplant. The receptors stem from a human donor who received a liver transplant.

The chain joins TRBV5-5 to TRBJ1-5; D is possibly TRBD1 (5 bases). Deletions cut 8 bases from V and 2 bases from J, with 8 bases between. This CDR3 is built from 12 residues. Germline loops: CDR1 SGHKS, CDR2 YYEKEE (reference sequence). CDR3 DNA: TGTGCCAGTCCACAGGGCAATCAGCCCCAGCATTTT. This sequence encodes CASPQGNQPQHF. The variable domain in full, with the rest retrieved from reference TRBV5-5 and TRBJ1-5, is DAGVTQSPTHLIKTRGQQVTLRCSPISGHKSVSWYQQVLGQGPQFIFQYYEKEERGRGNFPDRFSARQFPNYSSELNVNALLLGDSALYLCASPQGNQPQHFGDGTRLSIL.

This chain links TRBV27 with TRBJ2-5, with D possibly being TRBD1 (6 bases). Germline V gene lookup returns CDR1 MNHEY and CDR2 SMNVEV (reference sequence). The CDR3 has 16 amino acids. Trimming took 0 bases from V and 2 from J, leaving 13 bases between them. Written as DNA, the CDR3 is TGTGCCAGCAGTTTATCCCCGGGACACCGACAAGAGACCCAGTACTTC. It encodes CASSLSPGHRQETQYF.

The J gene is TRBJ2-3, the V gene TRBV5-1; 9 bases match TRBD2. Germline CDR1 SGHRS, CDR2 YFSETQ. With V trimmed by 0 bases and J by 2 bases, 1 base remained unmatched. CDR3 length: 15 amino acids. The CDR3 spells CASSLERGDTDTQYF. DNA for the CDR3: TGCGCCAGCAGCTTGGAGCGGGGGGACACAGATACGCAGTATTTT.

This clone was detected only a few times. The V call is TRBV30, the J call TRBJ1-1; no clear D gene. Germline loops: CDR1 GTSNPN, CDR2 SVGIG (reference sequence). Trimming took 1 base from V and 6 from J, leaving 9 bases between them. The CDR3 has 12 residues. DNA of the CDR3: TGTGCCTGGAGTGGAGGGAGGGCTGAAGCTTTCTTT. Its translation: CAWSGGRAEAFF.

The chain recombines TRBV12-5 with TRBJ1-5; TRBD1 matches 7 bases. This CDR3 region has 14 residues. Germline loops: CDR1 LGHNT, CDR2 FRNRAP. V shed 5 bases, J shed 3 bases, and the junction held 4 bases outside the gene matches. The CDR3 protein is CASGPGQNNQPQHF. In nucleotides, the CDR3 is TGTGCTAGTGGTCCGGGACAGAACAATCAGCCCCAGCATTTT.

The chain recombines TRBV7-8 with TRBJ2-1; either TRBD1 or TRBD2 may fit D (5 bases each). The germline V gene encodes CDR1 SGHVS and CDR2 FQNEAQ. CDR3 length: 14 residues. Deletions cut 2 bases from V and 5 bases from J, with 10 bases between. The CDR3 sequence: CASSLPGRDNEQFF. As DNA, the CDR3 is TGTGCCAGCAGCTTACCGGGACGTGACAATGAGCAGTTCTTC.

This chain connects TRBV7-3 to TRBJ2-1; the D gene is possibly TRBD1 (5 bases). Trimming left V 1 base short and J 9 bases short, with 13 bases between. CDR1 and CDR2 (germline): SGHTA, FQGTGA. The CDR3 has 14 amino acids. The CDR3 DNA reads as TGTGCCAGCAGCTTAAAGTCTAGTCAGGGTGAGCAGTTCTTC. This codes for CASSLKSSQGEQFF.

This rearrangement joins TRBV12-5 to TRBJ1-4, with a tentative D call TRBD1 (6 bases). The germline CDR1 and CDR2 sequences are LGHNT and FRNRAP. This CDR3 has 17 residues. The germline V and J ends were trimmed by 5 bases and 5 bases, with 21 bases remaining between them. CDR3 region: CASGMGQWGPDNEKLFF. The CDR3 DNA sequence: TGTGCTAGTGGTATGGGCCAGTGGGGGCCAGACAATGAAAAACTGTTTTTT.

This clone was recorded once. The V gene is TRBV6-4, the J gene TRBJ1-5; 7 bases are shared with TRBD1. Germline V gene sequence: CDR1 MRHNA, CDR2 SNTAGT. V was clipped by 2 bases and J by 3 bases; unmatched bases: 7. The length of the CDR3 is 16 residues. DNA of the CDR3: TGTGCCAGCAGTGACCCCGGACAGGCTACCAATCAGCCCCAGCATTTT. This encodes CASSDPGQATNQPQHF.

This rearrangement joins TRBV6-6 to TRBJ1-4, with 8 bases lining up with TRBD1. Germline values: CDR1 MNHNY, CDR2 SVGAGI (reference sequence). The CDR3 has 14 residues. V lost 6 bases to trimming and J lost 8 bases; unmatched junction nucleotides: 8. CDR3 bases: TGTGCCAGCAGCCTACAGGGGGTGGGCGAAAAACTGTTTTTT. It yields the protein CASSLQGVGEKLFF.

This chain uses TRBV6-5 with TRBJ1-6; D remains ambiguous. Germline V gene data show CDR1 as MNHEY and CDR2 as SVGAGI. Trimming left V 2 bases short and J 12 bases short, with 8 bases between. The CDR3 covers 12 residues. CDR3 bases: TGTGCCAGCAGTTACAGGAGGGAACCCCTCCACTTT. Residues: CASSYRREPLHF.

The rearrangement joins TRBV5-4 to TRBJ1-1; D gene unclear. This CDR3 is 12 amino acids long. V lost 4 bases and J lost 7, with 11 bases in between. The germline V gene encodes CDR1 SGHNT and CDR2 YYREEE (reference sequence). CDR3: CASSQVRGEAFF. For the CDR3, the DNA is TGTGCCAGCAGCCAGGTCCGGGGTGAAGCTTTCTTT.

This clone appeared once. This rearrangement joins TRBV4-3 to TRBJ1-6; D not resolved. The CDR3 consists of 15 residues. Per the germline V gene, CDR1 is LGHNA and CDR2 is YSLEER. V lost 8 bases and J 6 bases, leaving 17 bases between the germline ends. The CDR3 DNA sequence: TGCGCCAGCCAATCCGGGGTGGGCGGTAATTCACCCCTCCACTTT. It codes for CASQSGVGGNSPLHF.

The V call is TRBV4-1, the J call TRBJ2-2, with no clear D. Trimming cost V 0 bases and J 4 bases, with 15 bases left between them. The CDR3 spans 17 residues. The germline gives CDR1 MGHRA, CDR2 YSYEKL. For the CDR3, the DNA is TGCGCCAGCAGCCAAGATCTAGGCAGGATGAGCACCGGGGAGCTGTTTTTT. Its translation is CASSQDLGRMSTGELFF.

The CDR3: CASSFSQGARETQYF. Here the CDR3 DNA reads TGCGCCAGCAGTTTTTCACAGGGGGCAAGAGAGACCCAGTACTTC. J is TRBJ2-5 and V is TRBV5-1; TRBD1 aligns across 9 bases. The germline gives CDR1 SGHRS, CDR2 YFSETQ. J gave up 4 bases and V 5 bases, and 9 bases lay outside the gene matches. This CDR3 is 15 amino acids long.

V and J are TRBV9 and TRBJ1-6; the match to TRBD1 covers 9 bases. Losses at the gene ends were 4 bases for V and 6 bases for J; bases not matched to a gene: 5. CDR1 SGDLS and CDR2 YYNGEE come from the germline V gene. This CDR3 is built from 15 residues. This chain's CDR3 is CASSPRDRVNSPLHF. DNA for the CDR3: TGTGCCAGCAGCCCCCGGGACAGGGTTAATTCACCCCTCCACTTT. Full variable domain (rest looked up from reference TRBV9 and TRBJ1-6): DSGVTQTPKHLITATGQRVTLRCSPRSGDLSVYWYQQSLDQGLQFLIQYYNGEERAKGNILERFSAQQFPDLHSELNLSSLELGDSALYFCASSPRDRVNSPLHFGNGTRLTVT.

This clone was seen once. The chain is built from TRBV9 and TRBJ2-1; 10 nucleotides line up with TRBD2. CDR1 and CDR2 (germline): SGDLS, YYNGEE. The ends lost 6 bases at V and 9 bases at J; junction bases unmatched: 15. The CDR3 has 16 residues. CDR3 in amino acids: CASTELLAGARGEQFF. The CDR3 DNA reads as TGTGCCAGCACCGAATTGCTAGCGGGGGCCCGAGGTGAGCAGTTCTTC.

Note on this clone: The junction shows a germline mismatch at one end, possibly a read error. The chain is built from TRBV7-2 and TRBJ2-5, with 12 nucleotides matching TRBD2. Germline CDR1 reads SGHTA; CDR2 reads FQGNSA. The CDR3 is 15 amino acids. DNA of the CDR3: TGTGCCAGCAGCTTAGGGGGACTAGCGGGCCGAGGTTATGACTTC. Amino acid sequence: CASSLGGLAGRGYDF.

V is TRBV5-4 and J is TRBJ1-2; 7 nucleotides agree with TRBD1. This CDR3 region has 16 residues. CDR1 SGHNT and CDR2 YYREEE come from the germline V gene (reference sequence). Trimming cost V 0 bases and J 8 bases; bases outside gene matches: 13. CDR3 in amino acids: CASSLAGGQTRRGYTF. The CDR3 DNA reads as TGTGCCAGCAGCTTGGCGGGGGGACAGACTAGAAGGGGCTACACCTTC. Full variable domain (remainder filled in from reference TRBV5-4 and TRBJ1-2): ETGVTQSPTHLIKTRGQQVTLRCSSQSGHNTVSWYQQALGQGPQFIFQYYREEENGRGNFPPRFSGLQFPNYSSELNVNALELDDSALYLCASSLAGGQTRRGYTFGSGTRLTVV.

This clone was detected only a few times. The gene calls are TRBV9 and TRBJ2-7, with unresolved D. CDR1 SGDLS and CDR2 YYNGEE come from the germline V gene. CDR3 length: 13 amino acids. With 4 bases removed from V and 7 bases from J, the gap between germline ends came to 15 bases. CDR3 nucleotides: TGTGCCAGCAGCCCGACGGTCCGCTCGGAGCAGTACTTC. It translates to CASSPTVRSEQYF. The whole variable domain, remainder taken from reference TRBV9 and TRBJ2-7, is DSGVTQTPKHLITATGQRVTLRCSPRSGDLSVYWYQQSLDQGLQFLIQYYNGEERAKGNILERFSAQQFPDLHSELNLSSLELGDSALYFCASSPTVRSEQYFGPGTRLTVT.

This clone was detected a few times. This chain connects TRBV29-1 to TRBJ1-4; 7 bases agree with TRBD1. The J segment lost 8 bases and the V segment lost 6 bases, leaving 9 bases of the junction unmatched. The CDR3 loop spans 13 amino acids. Per the germline V gene, CDR1 is SQVTM and CDR2 is ANQGSEA. The chain's CDR3 is CSVPDRVGEKLFF. The CDR3 nucleotides read TGCAGCGTCCCCGACAGGGTTGGAGAAAAACTGTTTTTT.

The chain employs TRBV5-6 and TRBJ1-2, with 7 positions matching TRBD1. V lost 2 bases and J lost 7; bases outside the gene matches: 5. The CDR3 contains 13 residues. Germline CDR1 reads SGHDT; CDR2 reads YYEEEE. CDR3 coding DNA: TGTGCCAGCAGCTTATCGACAGGGTCTGGCTACACCTTC. Protein sequence: CASSLSTGSGYTF.

The rearrangement uses TRBV7-9 and TRBJ2-3; D is uncertain. The CDR3 has 14 residues. Trimming shortened V by 5 bases and J by 0 bases, and 9 bases separated the two germline ends. Germline lookup yields CDR1 SEHNR and CDR2 FQNEAQ (reference sequence). The CDR3 here is CASSPGYSTDTQYF. The CDR3 DNA reads TGTGCCAGCAGCCCAGGTTATAGCACAGATACGCAGTATTTT.

This clone has just a few counts. The chain couples TRBV10-1 to TRBJ1-2, with 9 positions matching TRBD1. Germline V gene sequence: CDR1 WNHNN, CDR2 SYGVQD (reference sequence). The V gene end was trimmed by 2 bases and the J gene end by 5 bases; junction bases not matched to a gene: 0. The CDR3 contains 13 residues. In DNA, the CDR3 is TGCGCCAGCAGTGAGGACAGGGGGTATGGCTACACCTTC. Translated, it gives CASSEDRGYGYTF.

The V gene is TRBV11-3, the J gene TRBJ2-5; no clear D. Germline CDR1 SGHNT, CDR2 YENEEA. V lost 5 bases and J 1 base, leaving 11 bases between the germline ends. CDR3 size: 14 residues. CDR3 nucleotides: TGTGCCAGCAGCGCCGATTGGGGCCAAGAGACCCAGTACTTC. Translated, it gives CASSADWGQETQYF.

This clone was observed a handful of times. V is TRBV29-1 and J is TRBJ2-7; a possible D gene is TRBD2 (5 bases). The CDR3 runs to 13 residues. Between the trimmed V and J ends, which lost 6 bases and 6 bases, there was a span of 18 bases. Per the germline V gene, CDR1 is SQVTM and CDR2 is ANQGSEA. Written as DNA, the CDR3 is TGCAGCGTCTCCCCGGTCCAGCGGCGCGAGCAGTACTTC. Amino acid sequence: CSVSPVQRREQYF.